A single sample is the source of the 18 T cell receptor beta chains below, sequenced in a study of T cells in Graves' hyperthyroidism and ophthalmopathy. Amplification of TCR beta CDR3 regions was performed using RNA transcripts as template. The primer set for the first-round RT-PCR of the TCR CDR3 was HTBI. TCRdb ran MiXCR on the multiplex PCR reads and lists one entry per CDR3 protein. The sample shows about 400,000 distinct CDR3 sequences, 15% of them seen only once. The sequencing sample was made of blood. All receptors derive from a woman aged 25-40 years with Graves' hyperthyroidism.

This clonotype has a handful of counts. This sequence joins TRBV20-1 and TRBJ2-7; TRBD2 matches at 7 bases. The V gene end was trimmed by 6 bases and the J gene end by 3 bases; junction bases not matched to a gene: 14. Germline CDR1 is DFQATT and CDR2 is SNEGSKA (reference sequence). CDR3 length: 15 amino acids. DNA for the CDR3: TGCAGTGCACCCGCCTCCGCGGGAGCACTCTACGAGCAGTACTTC. Protein product: CSAPASAGALYEQYF.

This clonotype was detected many times. The chain combines TRBV7-2 with TRBJ2-7, with 10 bases fitting TRBD2. In germline, CDR1 is SGHTA, CDR2 FQGNSA. The CDR3 is made up of 15 amino acids. The J segment lost 5 bases and the V segment lost 2 bases, leaving 6 bases of the junction unmatched. CDR3 bases: TGTGCCAGCAGCTTATTTTCTAGCGGGAGTGACGAGCAGTACTTC. Protein product: CASSLFSSGSDEQYF.

CDR3 region: CASSPGQASSGNTIYF. In nucleotides, the CDR3 is TGTGCCAGCAGCCCCGGACAGGCTTCCTCTGGAAACACCATATATTTT. This chain connects TRBV5-6 to TRBJ1-3, with 7 bases that match TRBD1. The CDR3 loop spans 16 amino acids. Germline-derived CDR1 and CDR2 are SGHDT and YYEEEE. V was clipped by 4 bases and J by 0 bases; unmatched bases: 7.

The V and J genes are TRBV29-1 and TRBJ2-3; 9 nucleotides line up with TRBD2. The J segment lost 1 base and the V segment lost 3 bases, leaving 8 bases of the junction unmatched. The CDR3 runs 16 residues. Per the germline V gene, CDR1 is SQVTM and CDR2 is ANQGSEA. CDR3 nucleotide sequence: TGCAGCGTTGAGGGAATACTAGCGGGCGGCACAGATACGCAGTATTTT. Protein sequence: CSVEGILAGGTDTQYF.

This clonotype was picked up many times. The chain has TRBV12-3 or TRBV12-4 and TRBJ2-7; 7 bases line up with TRBD2. Losses at the gene ends were 6 bases for V and 4 bases for J; bases not matched to a gene: 12. This CDR3 has 15 amino acids. For the CDR3, the DNA is TGTGCCAGCAGCGTAGACGGGGGAGGGATTTACGAGCAGTACTTC. It yields the protein CASSVDGGGIYEQYF.

This clonotype appeared a few times. The CDR3 DNA reads as TGTGCCAGCAGCTTAGGAGGGCGGGAGCAAGAGACCCAGTACTTC. It specifies CASSLGGREQETQYF. V and J are TRBV11-2 and TRBJ2-5; 7 bases match TRBD2. The J segment lost 2 bases and the V segment lost 1 base, leaving 4 bases of the junction unmatched. This CDR3 is 15 amino acids long. The germline gives CDR1 SGHAT, CDR2 FQNNGV.

This clonotype was seen only a few times. The V call is TRBV29-1, the J call TRBJ1-4; 7 bases agree with TRBD1. The V and J ends lost 4 bases and 8 bases, in that order; junction bases with no gene match: 10. CDR1 is SQVTM and CDR2 is ANQGSEA in the germline V gene. The CDR3 runs to 14 residues. This CDR3 is CSVGDSLHGEKLFF. The CDR3, as DNA: TGCAGCGTTGGGGACAGCCTACATGGGGAAAAACTGTTTTTT.

This clonotype was found many times. The rearrangement joins TRBV20-1 to TRBJ2-5; tentative D call: TRBD2 (6 bases). Trimming cost V 4 bases and J 0 bases, with 15 bases left between them. CDR1 is DFQATT and CDR2 is SNEGSKA in the germline V gene (reference sequence). This CDR3 comprises 15 residues. The CDR3 region is CSAMSLGGYQETQYF. CDR3 coding DNA: TGCAGTGCTATGTCCCTTGGAGGGTACCAAGAGACCCAGTACTTC.

There are a few counts of this clonotype. The rearrangement uses TRBV19 and TRBJ1-1, with 10 bases fitting TRBD1. CDR1 is LNHDA, CDR2 SQIVND, per germline (reference sequence). This CDR3 has 15 residues. Trimming removed 5 bases from V and 5 bases from J; junction bases left unmatched: 8. This CDR3 reads CASSYKTGGKTEAFF. CDR3 sequence (DNA): TGTGCCAGTAGTTACAAGACAGGGGGCAAAACTGAAGCTTTCTTT.

A few counts support this clonotype. V is TRBV18 and J is TRBJ2-2; D is uncertain. The CDR3 is 15 amino acids. V was trimmed by 5 bases and J by 1 base, leaving 11 bases between them. Germline loops: CDR1 KGHSH, CDR2 LQKENI. CDR3: CASSSLQGNTGELFF. In DNA, the CDR3 is TGTGCCAGCTCATCATTGCAAGGGAACACCGGGGAGCTGTTTTTT.

This clonotype was seen ten or more times. The V call is TRBV24-1, the J call TRBJ2-7, with 11 bases identical to TRBD2. CDR1 and CDR2 from the germline V gene are KGHDR and SFDVKD. V shed 4 bases, J shed 1 base, and the junction held 5 bases outside the gene matches. There are 16 residues in the CDR3. Written as DNA, the CDR3 is TGTGCCACCAGTGACCGAGGGACTAGCGGTTCCTACGAGCAGTACTTC. Translation: CATSDRGTSGSYEQYF.

This clonotype came up a few times. The chain links TRBV2 to TRBJ2-5; D is unclear. CDR3 length: 13 residues. Between the trimmed V and J ends, which lost 6 bases and 5 bases, there was a span of 13 bases. Germline V lookup: CDR1 SNHLY, CDR2 FYNNEI. The CDR3 spells CASSPTVQETQYF. The DNA for the CDR3 is TGTGCCAGCAGCCCAACCGTCCAGGAGACCCAGTACTTC.

This chain links TRBV29-1 with TRBJ2-3; D might be TRBD1 (5 bases). CDR1 is SQVTM, CDR2 ANQGSEA, per germline. The V end lost 6 bases, the J end lost 3 bases, and 13 bases lay between the germline ends. CDR3 length: 13 residues. The CDR3: CSVTPGFTDTQYF. In DNA form, the CDR3 reads TGCAGCGTCACCCCAGGGTTTACAGATACGCAGTATTTT.

Many counts were recorded for this clonotype. The chain couples TRBV12-3 or TRBV12-4 to TRBJ2-3, with D possibly being TRBD2 (6 bases). V was clipped by 6 bases and J by 1 base, with 14 bases between them. This CDR3 has 15 amino acids. CDR3 residues: CASSSGPSGTDTQYF. The CDR3 region has the DNA TGTGCCAGCAGCTCAGGGCCTAGCGGCACAGATACGCAGTATTTT.

The chain couples TRBV11-2 to TRBJ1-5; D remains ambiguous. The CDR3 extends over 13 amino acids. Germline V lookup: CDR1 SGHAT, CDR2 FQNNGV. V was clipped by 0 bases and J by 7 bases, with 7 bases between them. DNA for the CDR3: TGTGCCAGCAGCTTAGACAGCCGACAGCCCCAGCATTTT. Amino acids: CASSLDSRQPQHF. Based on the CDR3 plus reference TRBV11-2 and TRBJ1-5, the full variable domain is EAGVAQSPRYKIIEKRQSVAFWCNPISGHATLYWYQQILGQGPKLLIQFQNNGVVDDSQLPKDRFSAERLKGVDSTLKIQPAKLEDSAVYLCASSLDSRQPQHFGDGTRLSIL.

This clonotype was seen a few times. The V gene is TRBV5-1, the J gene TRBJ2-1; possible D gene TRBD1, 6 bases. The CDR3 totals 14 residues. Trimming shortened V by 5 bases and J by 0 bases, and 9 bases separated the two germline ends. Germline loops: CDR1 SGHRS, CDR2 YFSETQ. The CDR3 region is CASRDSSSYNEQFF. The CDR3 coding sequence is TGCGCCAGCAGGGACAGCAGCTCCTACAATGAGCAGTTCTTC.

In this sample, this clonotype turned up many times. The chain recombines TRBV18 with TRBJ2-7, with D possibly called TRBD1 or TRBD2 (5 bases each). CDR3 length: 13 amino acids. Germline loops: CDR1 KGHSH, CDR2 LQKENI. V dropped 0 bases and J dropped 7 bases, with 10 bases sitting between them. As DNA, the CDR3 is TGTGCCAGCTCACCACCGGGGCAGCGGGAGCAGTACTTC. Translated, it gives CASSPPGQREQYF.

The CDR3 DNA follows: TGCGCCAGCAGCTGGGGAGACAGGGTGGCTAATGAAAAACTGTTTTTT. This gives the protein CASSWGDRVANEKLFF. The rearrangement links TRBV5-1 to TRBJ1-4; 7 positions agree with TRBD1. Germline V gene data show CDR1 as SGHRS and CDR2 as YFSETQ. This CDR3 has 16 amino acids. With 3 bases clipped from V and 3 bases from J, the junction kept 8 bases outside the gene matches.